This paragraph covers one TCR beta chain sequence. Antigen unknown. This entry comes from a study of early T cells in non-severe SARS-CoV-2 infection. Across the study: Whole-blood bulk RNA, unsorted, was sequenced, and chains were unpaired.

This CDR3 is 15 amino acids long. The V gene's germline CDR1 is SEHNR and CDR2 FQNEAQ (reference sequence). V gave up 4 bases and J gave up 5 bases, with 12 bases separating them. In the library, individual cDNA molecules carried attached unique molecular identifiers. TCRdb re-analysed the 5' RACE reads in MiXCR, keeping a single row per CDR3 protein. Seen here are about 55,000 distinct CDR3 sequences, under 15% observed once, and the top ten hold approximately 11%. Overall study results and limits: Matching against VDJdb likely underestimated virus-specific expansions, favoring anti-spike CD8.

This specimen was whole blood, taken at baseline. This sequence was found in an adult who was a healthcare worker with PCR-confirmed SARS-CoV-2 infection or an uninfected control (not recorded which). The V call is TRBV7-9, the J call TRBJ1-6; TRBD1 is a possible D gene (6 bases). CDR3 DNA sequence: TGTGCCAGCAGCTCCGGACAGCACCATAATTCACCCCTCCACTTT. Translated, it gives CASSSGQHHNSPLHF.